The 5 T cell receptor beta chains given below trace back to one sample, sequenced in a study of cytomegalovirus exposure and HLA in healthy donors. With 60 Vbeta and 13 Jbeta primers, the PCR was carried out. Measured with immunoSEQ multiplex PCR; TCRdb has only the in-frame clones, and not every one. The sample table includes about 38,000 clones. Specimen: PBMCs. The receptors stem from a man aged 35 to 55 in good health and CMV-seropositive.

The chain employs TRBV5-1 and TRBJ1-2; 10 bases fit TRBD1. V was pared by 5 bases and J by 5 bases, with 3 bases of the junction left unmatched. Germline V gene data show CDR1 as SGHRS and CDR2 as YFSETQ. This CDR3 contains 13 residues. CDR3 region: CASRGTGDYGYTF. The CDR3 DNA follows: TGCGCCAGCAGGGGGACAGGGGATTATGGCTACACCTTC.

The chain couples TRBV7-3 to TRBJ2-3, with TRBD2 matching 10 bases. CDR3 length: 16 amino acids. Germline V gene data show CDR1 as SGHTA and CDR2 as FQGTGA. Trimming took 5 bases from V and 4 from J; bases not matched to a gene: 9. In nucleotides, the CDR3 is TGTGCCAGCAGCCTTACAGCGGGAGGGCCTGCAGATACGCAGTATTTT. It specifies CASSLTAGGPADTQYF.

V is TRBV2 and J is TRBJ2-1, with 14 bases that match TRBD2. Unmatched junction bases numbered 7, after V lost 6 bases and J lost 9 bases. Germline CDR1 reads SNHLY; CDR2 reads FYNNEI. CDR3 length: 15 residues. The CDR3 DNA is TGTGCCAGCAGCTTACTGACTAGCGGGGGGGGTGAGCAGTTCTTC. Its translation: CASSLLTSGGGEQFF.

V usage is TRBV15 and J usage is TRBJ2-2; tentative D call: TRBD2 (6 bases). This CDR3 is built from 17 residues. Germline V CDR1 and CDR2: LNHNV, YYDKDF (reference sequence). V was trimmed by 0 bases and J by 3 bases, leaving 14 bases between them. The CDR3 is CATSRDEVWGDTGELFF. The CDR3 region has the DNA TGTGCCACCAGCAGAGATGAGGTGTGGGGGGACACCGGGGAGCTGTTTTTT.

A note on this clone: One end of the junction varies from germline; a read error may be responsible. The rearrangement joins TRBV7-2 to TRBJ2-1, with TRBD1 matching over 8 bases. The CDR3 has 14 residues. Germline CDR1 SGHTA, CDR2 FQGNSA. Here the CDR3 reads CASSPGGSHNEQFF. CDR3 coding DNA: TGTGCCAGCAGCCCAGGGGGCTCCCACAATGAGCAGTTCTTC.